The 21 T cell receptor beta chains below were found in one sample sequenced in a study of CD8 T cells in ankylosing spondylitis. MiXCR was run by TCRdb on the 5' RACE reads, yielding one entry per CDR3 protein. The sample carries around 250,000 distinct CDR3 sequences, roughly 10% recorded once. Sequenced sample: blood, either unsorted or a sorted T cell fraction (not recorded which). The receptors originated from a male donor with ankylosing spondylitis or in good health (not recorded which).

The sample holds many counts of this clonotype. CDR3 bases: TGCAGCGTCCCCAGGACAGTCTCGGGCTATGGCTACACCTTC. Its translation: CSVPRTVSGYGYTF. The chain combines TRBV29-1 with TRBJ1-2, with D perhaps TRBD1 (6 bases). V was shortened by 6 bases and J by 4 bases, with 18 bases between the two germline ends. Germline CDR1 SQVTM, CDR2 ANQGSEA. This CDR3 is built from 14 residues.

This clonotype has a count of ten or more. The V call is TRBV12-3 or TRBV12-4, the J call TRBJ1-3; D unresolved. The CDR3 extends over 18 amino acids. V lost 5 bases and J lost 0, with 20 bases in between. The CDR3 spells CASSESKSASSSGNTIYF. Written as DNA, the CDR3 is TGTGCCAGCAGTGAGAGCAAATCCGCCTCTAGCTCTGGAAACACCATATATTTT.

This clonotype was counted at least ten times. V is TRBV3-1 and J is TRBJ2-1, with D perhaps TRBD2 (5 bases). V gave up 3 bases and J gave up 10 bases, with 7 bases separating them. CDR3 length equals 11 residues. CDR1 is LGHDT and CDR2 is YNNKEL in the germline V gene (reference sequence). The CDR3 DNA reads TGTGCCAGCAGCCAGGAGGTGGAGCAGTTCTTC. This translates into CASSQEVEQFF.

This clonotype appeared many times. The chain couples TRBV19 to TRBJ2-1; 7 bases are a match to TRBD2. Germline V gene data show CDR1 as LNHDA and CDR2 as SQIVND (reference sequence). After removal of 1 base from V and 7 bases from J, the junction contained 1 base not matched to a gene. The CDR3 loop spans 13 amino acids. The CDR3 sequence: CASSIGTSNEQFF. CDR3 coding DNA: TGTGCCAGTAGTATAGGGACTAGTAATGAGCAGTTCTTC.

This clonotype was seen ten or more times. V and J are TRBV10-3 and TRBJ1-1; D is perhaps TRBD1 (5 bases). V was trimmed by 4 bases and J by 0 bases, leaving 21 bases between them. In germline, CDR1 is ENHRY, CDR2 SYGVKD. This CDR3 comprises 18 residues. CDR3: CAISAMGGLGVMNTEAFF. CDR3 DNA: TGTGCCATCAGTGCGATGGGAGGACTGGGGGTAATGAACACTGAAGCTTTCTTT.

This clonotype appeared many times. The J gene is TRBJ2-1, the V gene TRBV5-1; 10 bases are shared with TRBD1. The V segment lost 4 bases and the J segment 10 bases; nucleotides outside the gene matches: 8. Germline CDR1 is SGHRS and CDR2 is YFSETQ. CDR3 length: 14 residues. The CDR3 loop is CASSPVGQGKEQFF. The CDR3 coding sequence is TGCGCCAGCAGCCCCGTGGGACAGGGGAAGGAGCAGTTCTTC.

The chain links TRBV30 to TRBJ2-1, with D perhaps being TRBD1 or TRBD2 (6 bases each). Trimming cost V 1 base and J 15 bases, with 16 bases left between them. Germline V gene data show CDR1 as GTSNPN and CDR2 as SVGIG (reference sequence). The CDR3 is made up of 12 amino acids. Here the CDR3 DNA reads TGTGCCTGGAGTGCCGGGGGCGGGGTGTGGTTCTTC. This translates into CAWSAGGGVWFF.

This clonotype was found many times. This chain links TRBV5-6 with TRBJ2-1; 8 bases match TRBD1. Germline assignment: CDR1 SGHDT and CDR2 YYEEEE. The CDR3 runs 14 residues. J was trimmed by 6 bases and V by 2 bases; bases with no gene match: 4. The CDR3 nucleotides are TGTGCCAGCAGCTTAGGCAGGGGGCTCAATGAGCAGTTCTTC. Protein: CASSLGRGLNEQFF.

This clonotype was found many times. V usage is TRBV12-3 or TRBV12-4 and J usage is TRBJ1-1, with a weak D call TRBD1 (6 bases). This CDR3 spans 11 amino acids. V was clipped by 6 bases and J by 11 bases, with 13 bases between them. CDR3 bases: TGTGCCAGCAGAGATAACAGGGAGGCTTTCTTT. Its translation: CASRDNREAFF.

V gene TRBV29-1 combines with J gene TRBJ2-3; D gene ambiguous. Germline CDR1 is SQVTM and CDR2 is ANQGSEA. Trimming shortened V by 5 bases and J by 3 bases, and 12 bases separated the two germline ends. The CDR3 has 13 residues. CDR3 residues: CSVRNQGTDTQYF. CDR3 DNA: TGCAGCGTTCGGAACCAAGGAACAGATACGCAGTATTTT.

This clonotype was recorded a few times. This rearrangement joins TRBV5-1 to TRBJ2-5, with 11 bases fitting TRBD2. J was trimmed by 3 bases and V by 0 bases; bases with no gene match: 4. The CDR3 loop spans 16 amino acids. From germline, CDR1 is SGHRS and CDR2 YFSETQ. CDR3 in amino acids: CASSLEALAGEETQYF. DNA of the CDR3: TGCGCCAGCAGCTTGGAAGCACTAGCGGGGGAAGAGACCCAGTACTTC.

This clonotype occurred many times. The V gene is TRBV20-1, the J gene TRBJ2-1, with D possibly being TRBD2 (5 bases). The CDR3 loop spans 14 amino acids. V gave up 4 bases and J gave up 0 bases, with 10 bases separating them. CDR1 and CDR2 (germline): DFQATT, SNEGSKA (reference sequence). In DNA form, the CDR3 reads TGCAGTGCTACAGACGGGAACTCCTACAATGAGCAGTTCTTC. As protein: CSATDGNSYNEQFF.

This clonotype was detected a few times. An end of the junction differs from the germline gene, which may be a read error. The chain carries TRBV20-1 and TRBJ2-7; 8 bases match TRBD1. The CDR3 sequence is 14 residues long. Germline-derived CDR1 and CDR2 are DFQATT and SNEGSKA (reference sequence). CDR3 protein: CSARSGGSSYGQYF. CDR3 coding DNA: TGCAGTGCTAGATCAGGGGGCAGTTCCTACGGGCAGTACTTC.

Note on this clonotype: This may stem from a read error, because a much larger clone lies one nucleotide away. The V and J genes are TRBV9 and TRBJ2-1, with TRBD2 matching 10 bases. The V and J ends lost 4 bases and 1 base, in that order; junction bases with no gene match: 5. Looked up from germline, CDR1 is SGDLS and CDR2 is YYNGEE. This CDR3 region has 16 residues. The CDR3 DNA reads as TGTGCCAGCAGCAACAGACTAGCGGGTTCCTACAATGAGCAGTTCTTC. The encoded protein is CASSNRLAGSYNEQFF.

In this sample, this clonotype turned up many times. The chain carries TRBV28 and TRBJ2-1; D possibly corresponds to TRBD2 (7 bases). The V and J ends lost 4 bases and 1 base respectively, with 14 bases between them. The CDR3 length is 16 residues. The germline V gene has CDR1 MDHEN and CDR2 SYDVKM. The CDR3 DNA follows: TGTGCCAGCAGTTGGGAGGGGGTGGGTTCCTACAATGAGCAGTTCTTC. Protein: CASSWEGVGSYNEQFF.

This clonotype is medium-sized. V and J are TRBV5-1 and TRBJ1-1; D not resolved. The CDR3 is 16 residues long. V was shortened by 3 bases and J by 1 base, with 16 bases between the two germline ends. Germline CDR1 and CDR2: SGHRS and YFSETQ. The CDR3 loop reads CASSSGLMRQNTEAFF. The CDR3 coding sequence is TGCGCCAGCAGCTCGGGCTTGATGCGGCAGAACACTGAAGCTTTCTTT.

In regard to this clonotype: This may be a read error, as it is one base from a much larger clone. V usage is TRBV5-1 and J usage is TRBJ2-7; D gene ambiguous. Germline-derived CDR1 and CDR2 are SGHRS and YFSETQ. Trimming took 2 bases from V and 0 from J, leaving 15 bases between them. The CDR3 has 16 amino acids. In DNA, the CDR3 is TGCGCCAGCAGCTTCGATCGCAGCCAGCCCTCCTACGAGCAGTACTTC. Its translation is CASSFDRSQPSYEQYF.

In its sample, this clonotype was seen a few times. The chain couples TRBV4-1 to TRBJ2-5; the match to TRBD2 covers 9 bases. There are 13 residues in the CDR3. V gave up 3 bases and J gave up 5 bases; unmatched junction bases: 1. CDR1 and CDR2 (germline): MGHRA, YSYEKL. In nucleotides, the CDR3 is TGCGCCAGCAGCCATACTAGCGGGGAGACCCAGTACTTC. Translation: CASSHTSGETQYF.

This clonotype was seen repeatedly, ten times or more. The rearrangement links TRBV12-3 or TRBV12-4 to TRBJ2-1; D call uncertain. Trimming removed 3 bases from V and 1 base from J, with 10 bases in between. The CDR3 length is 15 residues. The CDR3 here is CASSFLEQSYNEQFF. In nucleotides, the CDR3 is TGTGCCAGCAGTTTCTTGGAGCAGTCCTACAATGAGCAGTTCTTC.

This clonotype has just a few counts. CDR3 nucleotides: TGTGCCAGCACCCCTTCGACAGGGACGTCGGGCTACACCTTC. Translating gives CASTPSTGTSGYTF. The rearrangement uses TRBV12-3 or TRBV12-4 and TRBJ1-2; 7 bases agree with TRBD1. This CDR3 has 14 residues. Trimming took 7 bases from V and 8 from J; bases not matched to a gene: 13.

This clonotype has a count of ten or more. The chain joins TRBV14 to TRBJ1-1; D gene unclear. Deletions cut 2 bases from V and 1 base from J, with 5 bases between. The CDR3 consists of 13 residues. CDR1 SGHDN and CDR2 FVKESK come from the germline V gene. The CDR3 is CASSQTENTEAFF. In nucleotides, the CDR3 is TGTGCCAGCAGCCAAACTGAGAACACTGAAGCTTTCTTT. The variable domain in full, with the rest retrieved from reference TRBV14 and TRBJ1-1, is EAGVTQFPSHSVIEKGQTVTLRCDPISGHDNLYWYRRVMGKEIKFLLHFVKESKQDESGMPNNRFLAERTGGTYSTLKVQPAELEDSGVYFCASSQTENTEAFFGQGTRLTVV.